The 30 T cell receptor beta chains listed next were all sequenced from one sample in a study of identical twins. MiXCR was run by TCRdb on the 5' RACE reads, yielding one entry per CDR3 protein. The table has approximately 500,000 distinct CDR3 sequences, 20% to 25% seen once. The same sample was also studied in work on T cells expressing NK-cell markers.

Sequences were obtained from CD4+ T cells sorted from blood. Receptor source: a woman aged 18-29 years in good health.

This clonotype occurred many times. The rearrangement links TRBV9 to TRBJ1-5; D may be TRBD1 (6 bases). Trimming removed 4 bases at V and 4 bases at J, with 18 bases between. The CDR3 is 16 amino acids. Germline CDR1 reads SGDLS; CDR2 reads YYNGEE. The CDR3 nucleotides are TGTGCCAGCAGCCCCCGGGACACCCCGTCTAATCAGCCCCAGCATTTT. Translation gives CASSPRDTPSNQPQHF. The full variable domain, its missing parts supplied by reference TRBV9 and TRBJ1-5, is DSGVTQTPKHLITATGQRVTLRCSPRSGDLSVYWYQQSLDQGLQFLIQYYNGEERAKGNILERFSAQQFPDLHSELNLSSLELGDSALYFCASSPRDTPSNQPQHFGDGTRLSIL.

This clonotype was detected only a few times. This rearrangement joins TRBV20-1 to TRBJ2-5; the D is unclear. Germline V lookup: CDR1 DFQATT, CDR2 SNEGSKA (reference sequence). Trimming cost V 3 bases and J 2 bases, with 7 bases left between them. The CDR3 sequence is 12 residues long. The CDR3 is CSASIRQETQYF. CDR3 in DNA: TGCAGTGCTAGCATCAGACAAGAGACCCAGTACTTC.

V and J are TRBV6-2 or TRBV6-3 and TRBJ2-1; D unresolved. Germline CDR1 and CDR2: MNHEY and SVGEGT. V lost 2 bases and J 12 bases, leaving 8 bases between the germline ends. This CDR3 has 11 amino acids. The DNA of the CDR3 is TGTGCCAGCAGTTACCCCGGGCGGCAGTTCTTC. Translated: CASSYPGRQFF.

This clonotype was seen a handful of times. This rearrangement joins TRBV7-9 to TRBJ2-5; 7 bases agree with TRBD1. The CDR3 spans 13 residues. The J segment lost 4 bases and the V segment lost 5 bases, leaving 4 bases of the junction unmatched. Germline V gives CDR1 SEHNR, CDR2 FQNEAQ (reference sequence). CDR3 region: CASSPRDRETQYF. As DNA, the CDR3 is TGTGCCAGCAGCCCCCGGGACAGAGAGACCCAGTACTTC.

This clonotype was detected ten times or more. CDR3: CASRGPVAGGPGPSYNEQFF. For the CDR3, the DNA is TGTGCCAGCAGGGGCCCTGTAGCGGGGGGGCCAGGGCCCTCCTACAATGAGCAGTTCTTC. The chain has TRBV3-1 and TRBJ2-1, with 11 bases identical to TRBD2. This CDR3 contains 20 residues. The V and J ends lost 6 bases and 0 bases, in that order; junction bases with no gene match: 16. The germline V gene encodes CDR1 LGHDT and CDR2 YNNKEL (reference sequence).

CDR3 DNA sequence: TGTGCCAGCAGTGAGGGGCCGAGGGGGGAAGCTTTCTTT. Protein product: CASSEGPRGEAFF. This sequence joins TRBV27 and TRBJ1-1, with D possibly being TRBD1 (6 bases). There are 13 residues in the CDR3. V gave up 5 bases and J gave up 8 bases, with 15 bases separating them. Germline CDR1 MNHEY, CDR2 SMNVEV (reference sequence).

The V call is TRBV20-1, the J call TRBJ2-1, with D hard to call. Germline values: CDR1 DFQATT, CDR2 SNEGSKA (reference sequence). This CDR3 comprises 14 residues. V shed 6 bases and J shed 2 bases, with 14 bases lying between them. The CDR3, as DNA: TGCAGTGCCGCGGTGACCCCGCCCTACAATGAGCAGTTCTTC. Translated, it gives CSAAVTPPYNEQFF.

This rearrangement joins TRBV20-1 to TRBJ1-1, with D possibly matching TRBD1 (6 bases). The germline V and J ends were trimmed by 1 base and 12 bases, with 18 bases remaining between them. The CDR3 is 13 amino acids. Germline V gene sequence: CDR1 DFQATT, CDR2 SNEGSKA (reference sequence). The CDR3 region is CSARGGGWVGSFF. The CDR3 DNA follows: TGCAGTGCTAGAGGAGGGGGTTGGGTCGGGTCTTTCTTT.

This clonotype came up a few times. V usage is TRBV7-9 and J usage is TRBJ2-3, with TRBD1 matching 9 bases. Trimming removed 5 bases from V and 4 bases from J; junction bases left unmatched: 7. Per germline, CDR1 SEHNR and CDR2 FQNEAQ (reference sequence). The CDR3 has 15 residues. The DNA for the CDR3 is TGTGCCAGCAGCGTCGGACAGGGGTGGTCAGATACGCAGTATTTT. Its protein product is CASSVGQGWSDTQYF.

This clonotype is a singleton in its sample. The gene calls are TRBV6-2 or TRBV6-3 and TRBJ2-1; D unresolved. V was cut by 6 bases and J by 2 bases, with 11 bases left in between. The CDR3 covers 14 residues. CDR1 and CDR2 (germline): MNHEY, SVGEGT. Written as DNA, the CDR3 is TGTGCCAGCAGGTACACCAGCCCCTACAATGAGCAGTTCTTC. Translated: CASRYTSPYNEQFF.

This chain uses TRBV10-3 with TRBJ2-1, with TRBD2 identical over 11 bases. Germline trimming cut 10 bases from V and 5 bases from J; bases unmatched to any gene: 7. Per the germline V gene, CDR1 is ENHRY and CDR2 is SYGVKD. The CDR3 is 14 residues long. CDR3 residues: CASRLAGPDNEQFF. The CDR3, as DNA: TGTGCCAGCAGACTAGCGGGGCCCGACAATGAGCAGTTCTTC.

This clonotype was found a few times. V is TRBV5-5 and J is TRBJ2-7, with 8 bases matching TRBD1. Germline V gene lookup returns CDR1 SGHKS and CDR2 YYEKEE (reference sequence). The CDR3 runs 14 residues. The J segment lost 1 base and the V segment lost 3 bases, leaving 3 bases of the junction unmatched. CDR3 amino acids: CASSYQGASYEQYF. The CDR3 nucleotides read TGTGCCAGCAGCTACCAGGGGGCATCCTACGAGCAGTACTTC. Full variable domain (outside the CDR3, taken from reference TRBV5-5 and TRBJ2-7): DAGVTQSPTHLIKTRGQQVTLRCSPISGHKSVSWYQQVLGQGPQFIFQYYEKEERGRGNFPDRFSARQFPNYSSELNVNALLLGDSALYLCASSYQGASYEQYFGPGTRLTVT.

This clonotype has more than one count but fewer than ten. This chain links TRBV20-1 with TRBJ2-5; possibly TRBD2 for D (5 bases). The germline CDR1 and CDR2 sequences are DFQATT and SNEGSKA (reference sequence). The CDR3 is 14 amino acids. Between the trimmed V and J ends, which lost 0 bases and 2 bases, there was a span of 10 bases. CDR3 region: CSARDIRGQETQYF. The CDR3 DNA is TGCAGTGCTAGAGATATCCGGGGACAAGAGACCCAGTACTTC.

The V and J genes are TRBV19 and TRBJ2-1; 9 bases map to TRBD1. The CDR3 is made up of 15 amino acids. Unmatched junction bases numbered 6, after V lost 3 bases and J lost 6 bases. Germline CDR1 LNHDA, CDR2 SQIVND (reference sequence). As DNA, the CDR3 is TGTGCCAGTAGTATTCGGGGGACAGGGACCAATGAGCAGTTCTTC. It encodes CASSIRGTGTNEQFF.

The gene calls are TRBV6-1 and TRBJ2-5, with 10 positions matching TRBD2. The V gene's germline CDR1 is MNHNS and CDR2 SASEGT. This CDR3 has 13 amino acids. After removal of 10 bases from V and 4 bases from J, the junction contained 6 bases not matched to a gene. CDR3 bases: TGTGCCACGAGCGGGGGGGGCAGAGAGACCCAGTACTTC. Translating gives CATSGGGRETQYF.

The genes are TRBV5-6 and TRBJ2-7; perhaps TRBD1 as D (7 bases). CDR1 and CDR2 (germline): SGHDT, YYEEEE. The V end was cut by 8 bases, the J end by 5 bases, with 17 bases between. This CDR3 comprises 13 residues. CDR3 in DNA: TGTGCCAGGGGCTTCGGCAGGGGGGACGAGCAGTACTTC. Translation gives CARGFGRGDEQYF.

The count of this clonotype is one. CDR3 sequence: CASSRLRGFRERGSYEQYF. The CDR3, as DNA: TGTGCCAGCAGCCGTTTGAGGGGTTTTAGGGAGCGGGGTAGCTACGAGCAGTACTTC. The chain carries TRBV11-2 and TRBJ2-7; 7 bases agree with TRBD2. The length of the CDR3 is 19 residues. After removal of 5 bases from V and 3 bases from J, the junction contained 22 bases not matched to a gene. Germline V gene data show CDR1 as SGHAT and CDR2 as FQNNGV. The full variable domain, its missing parts supplied by reference TRBV11-2 and TRBJ2-7, is EAGVAQSPRYKIIEKRQSVAFWCNPISGHATLYWYQQILGQGPKLLIQFQNNGVVDDSQLPKDRFSAERLKGVDSTLKIQPAKLEDSAVYLCASSRLRGFRERGSYEQYFGPGTRLTVT.

This clonotype was picked up many times. The chain joins TRBV4-2 to TRBJ1-2, with D perhaps TRBD1 (6 bases). CDR3 size: 15 residues. The germline CDR1 and CDR2 sequences are LGHNA and YNFKEQ. Trimming removed 1 base from V and 3 bases from J, with 12 bases in between. As DNA, the CDR3 is TGTGCCAGCAGCCAAGGGATGAGGACAGACTATGGCTACACCTTC. Translating it yields CASSQGMRTDYGYTF.

The sample holds a few counts of this clonotype. V gene TRBV20-1 combines with J gene TRBJ2-1; 9 bases map to TRBD2. Germline V gives CDR1 DFQATT, CDR2 SNEGSKA (reference sequence). V shed 0 bases and J 6 bases; nucleotides not matched to a gene: 0. There are 13 residues in the CDR3. The CDR3 DNA reads TGCAGTGCTAGAGAACTAGCGGGCAATGAGCAGTTCTTC. It is translated as CSARELAGNEQFF.

This clonotype was observed a handful of times. This chain connects TRBV20-1 to TRBJ1-1; D uncertain. Germline V CDR1 and CDR2: DFQATT, SNEGSKA (reference sequence). V lost 8 bases and J lost 0, with 7 bases in between. The CDR3 length is 11 residues. The CDR3 bases are TGCAGTCCTTCGATGAACACTGAAGCTTTCTTT. It is translated as CSPSMNTEAFF.

The sample holds a few counts of this clonotype. This chain connects TRBV20-1 to TRBJ2-3, with 8 positions matching TRBD2. The CDR3 covers 15 residues. The V gene's germline CDR1 is DFQATT and CDR2 SNEGSKA (reference sequence). The ends lost 6 bases at V and 5 bases at J; junction bases unmatched: 13. In DNA, the CDR3 is TGCAGTGCAAAGCGCATAGCGGGGCAAAGAGATACGCAGTATTTT. It is translated as CSAKRIAGQRDTQYF.

The chain joins TRBV20-1 to TRBJ1-2; D unclear. Germline CDR1 is DFQATT and CDR2 is SNEGSKA (reference sequence). CDR3 length equals 11 residues. Trimming removed 3 bases from V and 8 bases from J, with 10 bases in between. The CDR3 is CSASIGNGYTF. CDR3 nucleotides: TGCAGTGCTAGTATAGGGAACGGCTACACCTTC.

This rearrangement joins TRBV2 to TRBJ1-6, with D possibly matching TRBD1 (6 bases). V was clipped by 2 bases and J by 8 bases, with 16 bases between them. The CDR3 is 16 residues long. CDR1 and CDR2 from the germline V gene are SNHLY and FYNNEI. CDR3 nucleotide sequence: TGTGCCAGCAGTGAATCGTCCACAGGGTTTCATTCACCCCTCCACTTT. It specifies CASSESSTGFHSPLHF.

This chain connects TRBV20-1 to TRBJ1-4; D is unresolved. The V end was cut by 7 bases, the J end by 2 bases, with 11 bases between. In germline, CDR1 is DFQATT, CDR2 SNEGSKA (reference sequence). The length of the CDR3 is 13 residues. This CDR3 reads CSVWTGTNEKLFF. In DNA form, the CDR3 reads TGCAGTGTTTGGACCGGGACTAATGAAAAACTGTTTTTT.

The sample holds a few counts of this clonotype. The chain links TRBV5-1 to TRBJ2-3, with 8 bases aligning to TRBD2. CDR3 length: 18 amino acids. The V gene end was trimmed by 1 base and the J gene end by 5 bases; junction bases not matched to a gene: 15. Germline V gives CDR1 SGHRS, CDR2 YFSETQ. CDR3 coding DNA: TGCGCCAGCAGCTTGTGGGCTAGCGGGCGGGGTGATGGAGATACGCAGTATTTT. Protein: CASSLWASGRGDGDTQYF.

This rearrangement joins TRBV5-1 to TRBJ2-7; TRBD1 matches at 7 bases. Germline CDR1 is SGHRS and CDR2 is YFSETQ. The CDR3 covers 15 residues. V shed 1 base and J 1 base; nucleotides not matched to a gene: 5. The CDR3 reads CASSLKGTVSYEQYF. The DNA of the CDR3 is TGCGCCAGCAGCTTGAAAGGGACAGTATCCTACGAGCAGTACTTC.

This clonotype was seen once. The chain is built from TRBV9 and TRBJ2-2; D might be TRBD2 (6 bases). The V gene's germline CDR1 is SGDLS and CDR2 YYNGEE. The CDR3 is made up of 14 amino acids. Trimming cost V 1 base and J 5 bases, with 9 bases left between them. CDR3 in amino acids: CASSVRRGTGELFF. CDR3 sequence (DNA): TGTGCCAGCAGCGTAAGGCGGGGAACCGGGGAGCTGTTTTTT.

This clonotype was observed a few times. The chain carries TRBV27 and TRBJ2-7; 8 bases line up with TRBD1. V dropped 2 bases and J dropped 6; count of bases not matched to a gene: 6. Germline CDR1 and CDR2: MNHEY and SMNVEV (reference sequence). CDR3 length: 14 residues. The CDR3 nucleotides read TGTGCCAGCAGTTTACAGGGGGCTTTCTCCGAGCAGTACTTC. It codes for CASSLQGAFSEQYF.

V and J are TRBV5-1 and TRBJ1-2; possible D gene TRBD1, 5 bases. Germline V gene lookup returns CDR1 SGHRS and CDR2 YFSETQ. Trimming removed 6 bases from V and 4 bases from J, with 22 bases in between. CDR3 length: 16 amino acids. CDR3 nucleotide sequence: TGCGCCAGCACCGAAGGCCCGGGGCAGGGATCCTATGGCTACACCTTC. This codes for CASTEGPGQGSYGYTF.

This clonotype has only a few counts. CDR3 DNA sequence: TGTGCCATCAGTGAAGGACCGAACACTGAAGCTTTCTTT. Its translation is CAISEGPNTEAFF. This chain uses TRBV10-3 with TRBJ1-1; no clear D gene. Germline CDR1 ENHRY, CDR2 SYGVKD. V was trimmed by 3 bases and J by 1 base, leaving 6 bases between them. The CDR3 covers 13 residues.